This TCR beta chain was sequenced for a study of T cells after yellow fever vaccination. MiXCR was run by TCRdb on the 5' RACE reads, yielding one entry per CDR3 protein. The profile shows around 230,000 distinct CDR3 sequences, 6% to 8% of them singletons. This clonotype has at least ten counts. The CDR3 spans 13 residues. V lost 5 bases and J lost 5, with 12 bases in between. CDR1 is SGHTA and CDR2 is FQGNSA in the germline V gene. The sequencing used CD4+ T cells sorted from PBMCs, collected on the day of the yellow fever booster vaccination. The chain carries TRBV7-2 and TRBJ2-5, with D possibly matching TRBD2 (5 bases). The receptor was isolated from a man aged 25 to 40 who received the YFV17D yellow fever vaccine. The CDR3 sequence is CASSQSPGETQYF. The CDR3 DNA reads TGTGCCAGCAGCCAATCCCCGGGGGAGACCCAGTACTTC.